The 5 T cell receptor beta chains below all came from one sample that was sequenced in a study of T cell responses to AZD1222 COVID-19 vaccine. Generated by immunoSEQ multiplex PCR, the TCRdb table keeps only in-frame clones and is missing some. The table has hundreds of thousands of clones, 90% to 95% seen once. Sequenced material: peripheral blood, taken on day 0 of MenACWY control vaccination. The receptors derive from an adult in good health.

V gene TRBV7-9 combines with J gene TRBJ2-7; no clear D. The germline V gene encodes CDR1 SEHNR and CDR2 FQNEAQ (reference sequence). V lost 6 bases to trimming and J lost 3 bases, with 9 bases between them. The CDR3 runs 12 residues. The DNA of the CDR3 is TGTGCCAGCAGTCAGGACGGCTACGAGCAGTACTTC. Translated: CASSQDGYEQYF. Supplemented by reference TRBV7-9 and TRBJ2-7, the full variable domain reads DTGVSQNPRHKITKRGQNVTFRCDPISEHNRLYWYRQTLGQGPEFLTYFQNEAQLEKSRLLSDRFSAERPKGSFSTLEIQRTEQGDSAMYLCASSQDGYEQYFGPGTRLTVT.

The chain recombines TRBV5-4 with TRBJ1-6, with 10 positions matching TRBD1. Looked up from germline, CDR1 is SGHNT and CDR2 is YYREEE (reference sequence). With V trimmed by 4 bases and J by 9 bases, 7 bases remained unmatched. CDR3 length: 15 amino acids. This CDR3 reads CASSRDRGRVSPLHF. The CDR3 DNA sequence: TGTGCCAGCAGCCGGGACAGGGGCCGGGTTTCACCCCTCCACTTT.

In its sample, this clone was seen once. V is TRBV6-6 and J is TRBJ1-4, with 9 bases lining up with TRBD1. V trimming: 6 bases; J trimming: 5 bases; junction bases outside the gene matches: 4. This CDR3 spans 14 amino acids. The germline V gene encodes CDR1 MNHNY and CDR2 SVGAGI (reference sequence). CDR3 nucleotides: TGTGCCAGCAGGTCCGGGACAGGGAATGAAAAACTGTTTTTT. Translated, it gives CASRSGTGNEKLFF.

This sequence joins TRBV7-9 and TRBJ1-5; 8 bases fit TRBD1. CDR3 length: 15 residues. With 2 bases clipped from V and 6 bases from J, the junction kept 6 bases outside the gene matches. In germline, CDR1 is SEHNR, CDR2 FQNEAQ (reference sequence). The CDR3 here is CASSLSTGVVQPQHF. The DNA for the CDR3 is TGTGCCAGCAGCTTATCGACAGGGGTAGTTCAGCCCCAGCATTTT.

In DNA, the CDR3 is TGTGCCAGCTCACCACCTTCGCAGGGGGGGCTCGAGCAGTACTTC. Its protein is CASSPPSQGGLEQYF. The V and J genes are TRBV18 and TRBJ2-7; D may correspond to TRBD1 or TRBD2 (7 bases each). This CDR3 has 15 residues. Trimming stripped 0 bases from V and 6 bases from J, with 15 bases between. Germline V gene data show CDR1 as KGHSH and CDR2 as LQKENI.